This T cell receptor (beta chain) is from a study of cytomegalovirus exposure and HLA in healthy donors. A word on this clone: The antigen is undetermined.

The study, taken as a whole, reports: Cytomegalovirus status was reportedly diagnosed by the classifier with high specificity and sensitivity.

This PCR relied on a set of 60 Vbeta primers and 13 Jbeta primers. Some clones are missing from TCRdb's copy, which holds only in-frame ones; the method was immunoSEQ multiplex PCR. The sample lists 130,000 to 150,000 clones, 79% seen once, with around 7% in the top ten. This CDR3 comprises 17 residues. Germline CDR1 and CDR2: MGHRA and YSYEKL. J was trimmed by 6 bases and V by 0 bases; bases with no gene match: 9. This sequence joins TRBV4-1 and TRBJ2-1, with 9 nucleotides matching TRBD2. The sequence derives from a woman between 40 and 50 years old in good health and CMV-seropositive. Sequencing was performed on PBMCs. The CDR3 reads CASSQDHLAGRINEQFF. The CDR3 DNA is TGCGCCAGCAGCCAAGATCATCTAGCGGGGAGAATCAATGAGCAGTTCTTC.